This T cell receptor beta chain stems from a study of TIL therapy for anti-PD-1-resistant metastatic lung cancer (dated by TCRdb to the early 2020s). Looking at the study overall: Tumors were harvested before any PD-1/PD-L1 blockade; patients then received nivolumab, and those progressing received lymphodepletion, expanded TIL infusion and IL-2. Enrolled patients had a median age of roughly 54 years (range about 35-85) and a median tumor PD-L1 proportion score of about 5.9%. The cohort was predominantly lung adenocarcinoma, with several EGFR-mutant and two ALK-rearranged tumors, and half of patients were current or former smokers. A median non-synonymous tumor mutation burden of under 1.9 mutations per megabase was determined across the cohort by whole-exome sequencing. Tumor and peripheral blood T cell receptor beta sequencing was used to track clonotypes across tumor, expanded TIL product and serial blood samples. The full study reports these points: Clonotypes from the infused TIL partially replaced the baseline peripheral repertoire and then declined over months, and persistence showed no apparent association with response. The cohort was highly selected, with more treatment-naive, never-smoker and oncogene-addicted patients than typical, limiting generalizability. The study protocol defined all tumor marker inferences as exploratory.

TCR beta CDR3 regions were amplified from genomic DNA with the immunoSEQ v3 hsTCRB kit using bias-controlled multiplex PCR. The TCR libraries were sequenced on an Illumina NextSeq 500 to approximately 2.1 million read pairs for survey level or 5-6 million read pairs for deep level. For the original study's pipeline: Clonality was reported by immunoSEQ Analyzer software, which also assigned V, D and J genes and filtered out non-productive sequences. Repertoires were compared by productive Simpson clonality and by the Morisita overlap index of productive TRB rearrangements between infused TIL and blood. For each clone in blood, the absolute clonotype count was estimated by multiplying the lymphocyte count by the CD3+ fraction and by the clone's productive frequency. TCRdb re-hosts the immuneACCESS table, in-frame sequences only. Its copies lack some clones; in the studies checked, an unresolved V gene accounts for under half of them, and the cause for the rest is not known. From that table come the V and J calls and clone size; the DNA was used to work out D and trimming. This sample gives more than 50,000 clones in total; about nine tenths of them show up just once. Approximately 2.4% of the sample is in the top ten clones.

V is clipped by 2 bases and J by 5 bases, and the sequence between their germline boundaries is 13 bases long. The CDR3, cysteine through phenylalanine, is 15 amino acids long. The sequence is cut down to CDR3 DNA, 45 bases in frame from base 1. The CDR1 and CDR2 encoded by the germline V gene are WSHSY and SAAADI. Points on this clone: The antigen it recognizes is unknown. No much larger clone exists at a distance of one base, and base qualities are not known.

Sample time point, as interpreted from the label and publication: pre-treatment sample, taken before nivolumab and TIL therapy. Between late 2017 and January 2020, a dual-center phase I trial enrolled adults who had stage 4 NSCLC. The samples were drawn from an open-label, single-arm phase I trial testing tumor-infiltrating lymphocyte therapy combined with nivolumab in advanced non-small cell lung cancer. Blood mononuclear cells from EDTA tubes were isolated by Ficoll gradient, snap-frozen as pellets, and DNA was extracted with a Qiagen mini-prep kit. The TCR originated in a person aged 30 to 80 with non-small cell lung cancer. Sequencing was performed on blood, taken at baseline. The chain employs TRBV10-2 and TRBJ1-5; the D region possibly corresponds to TRBD1 (5 bases align). The nucleotide sequence is given as TGCGCCAGCAGTGAGCGGGACTTGAGTTATCAGCCCCAGCATTTT. It is translated as CASSERDLSYQPQHF.